The present T cell receptor (beta chain) was sequenced within a study of blood T cell repertoires in COVID-19. Clones were sequenced by immunoSEQ multiplex PCR, and TCRdb holds only the in-frame ones, with some missing. The sample has a few hundred thousand clones, around 90% seen once. This CDR3 comprises 15 residues. Germline V lookup: CDR1 MNHEY, CDR2 SMNVEV (reference sequence). The trim removed 2 bases at V and 4 bases at J, leaving 5 bases unmatched. This TCR was sampled from a woman between 70 and 85 years old with COVID-19, enrolled during active disease. This chain links TRBV27 with TRBJ1-1; the match to TRBD1 covers 9 bases. The source material was peripheral blood. CDR3 DNA sequence: TGTGCCAGCAGTTTAATGTTGGGACAGGGCACTGAAGCTTTCTTT. Translation gives CASSLMLGQGTEAFF.